The 9 T cell receptor beta chains given below trace back to one sample, sequenced in a study of blood T cell repertoires in COVID-19. Here immunoSEQ multiplex PCR was the method, and the copy in TCRdb shows in-frame clones only, minus some. The sample holds 56,000 or so clones, around 88% seen once. The specimen sequenced was peripheral blood. Receptors originate from a woman at least 80 years old with active COVID-19.

The chain uses TRBV7-2 and TRBJ2-5; 8 nucleotides line up with TRBD2. Germline assignment: CDR1 SGHTA and CDR2 FQGNSA. The CDR3 runs to 14 residues. The V segment lost 5 bases and the J segment 2 bases; nucleotides outside the gene matches: 4. The CDR3 DNA is TGTGCCAGCAGCCATCAGCGGGGGCAAGAGACCCAGTACTTC. Translation: CASSHQRGQETQYF.

This clone has only a few counts. This sequence joins TRBV18 and TRBJ2-7, with a possible D match to TRBD2 (6 bases). The CDR3 length is 16 residues. Per the germline V gene, CDR1 is KGHSH and CDR2 is LQKENI. V gave up 3 bases and J gave up 0 bases, with 15 bases separating them. The CDR3 protein is CASSPSMGGLSYEQYF. CDR3 DNA: TGTGCCAGCTCACCGAGTATGGGAGGCCTCTCCTACGAGCAGTACTTC.

CDR3 in DNA: TGTGCCAGCAGCTTGGACAGGCCTGGCTACACCTTC. This codes for CASSLDRPGYTF. The chain links TRBV5-8 to TRBJ1-2; a weak D match, TRBD1 (5 bases). Trimming took 0 bases from V and 7 from J, leaving 7 bases between them. CDR3 size: 12 residues. In germline, CDR1 is SGHTS, CDR2 YDEGEE.

This chain joins TRBV30 and TRBJ1-2, with D tentatively TRBD1 (5 bases). This CDR3 comprises 14 residues. Deletions cut 2 bases from V and 4 bases from J, with 14 bases between. Germline lookup yields CDR1 GTSNPN and CDR2 SVGIG (reference sequence). The CDR3, as DNA: TGTGCCTGGAGTAGGTTAGGGGTGAGCTATGGCTACACCTTC. This gives the protein CAWSRLGVSYGYTF.

The chain carries TRBV4-2 and TRBJ2-5; 11 nucleotides align to TRBD1. Germline loops: CDR1 LGHNA, CDR2 YNFKEQ. The CDR3 is made up of 16 amino acids. Trimming removed 0 bases from V and 9 bases from J; junction bases left unmatched: 9. Here the CDR3 DNA reads TGTGCCAGCAGCCAAGATCGGACAGGGGGCCGCCTCCCCCAGTACTTC. This encodes CASSQDRTGGRLPQYF.

The chain employs TRBV5-1 and TRBJ1-2; D not certain. CDR1 and CDR2 (germline): SGHRS, YFSETQ. This CDR3 region has 14 residues. Trimming stripped 0 bases from V and 2 bases from J, with 8 bases between. The DNA for the CDR3 is TGCGCCAGCAGCTTGGCCGGGGAGAACTATGGCTACACCTTC. It translates to CASSLAGENYGYTF.

The V gene is TRBV27, the J gene TRBJ2-1; 11 positions match TRBD1. Germline V gene sequence: CDR1 MNHEY, CDR2 SMNVEV (reference sequence). Losses at the gene ends were 3 bases for V and 8 bases for J; bases not matched to a gene: 6. The CDR3 loop spans 15 amino acids. CDR3 sequence reads: CASSFLGQGADEQFF. DNA for the CDR3: TGTGCCAGCAGTTTCCTAGGACAGGGGGCCGATGAGCAGTTCTTC.

V usage is TRBV5-4 and J usage is TRBJ2-5; 8 nucleotides agree with TRBD2. V gave up 2 bases and J gave up 4 bases; unmatched junction bases: 4. CDR1 and CDR2 from the germline V gene are SGHNT and YYREEE (reference sequence). CDR3 length equals 14 residues. DNA of the CDR3: TGTGCCAGCAGCTTCGGCGGGGGGCGAGAGACCCAGTACTTC. It is translated as CASSFGGGRETQYF.

In DNA form, the CDR3 reads TGTGCCAGCAGTTTCCGACTAGCTAACACCGGGGAGCTGTTTTTT. Translating it yields CASSFRLANTGELFF. J is TRBJ2-2 and V is TRBV7-2, with 7 nucleotides matching TRBD2. Germline V gene sequence: CDR1 SGHTA, CDR2 FQGNSA. J lost 2 bases, V lost 6 bases, and 6 bases had no gene match. This CDR3 spans 15 amino acids.